The present T cell receptor beta chain was sequenced within a study of blood T cell repertoires in COVID-19. Study details: From the United States, Italy and Spain came samples of acute and convalescent COVID-19. T cells, B-cell-depleted T cells, or PBMCs provided the cDNA or gDNA that served as material.

The V segment lost 0 bases and the J segment 6 bases; nucleotides outside the gene matches: 8. This CDR3 contains 15 residues. The V gene's germline CDR1 is SGHRS and CDR2 YFSETQ. In the source study's methods: By means of reference gene primer amplification, nucleated cell counts were estimated. Assay: immunoSEQ multiplex PCR; the TCRdb copy retains only in-frame clones and omits some. V and J calls and clone size are as listed in that table; D and trimming were resolved from the DNA. This table holds about 100,000 clones, approximately 90% found once. V usage is TRBV5-1 and J usage is TRBJ2-7; TRBD1 matches at 8 bases. Sequencing was done on a sample of peripheral blood. The sequence came from a man aged 60 to 75 with acute or convalescent COVID-19. CDR3: CASSLVAGGYSEQYF. For the CDR3, the DNA is TGCGCCAGCAGCTTGGTGGCAGGGGGCTATTCCGAGCAGTACTTC.